This record looks at one T cell receptor (beta chain) sequence and its context. No cognate antigen has been identified for it. The record has no base qualities; no much larger clone is one base away. Library preparation used the immunoSEQ multiplex PCR assay. TCRdb's version of the immuneACCESS table is confined to in-frame rearrangements and falls short of the full clone set. An unresolved V gene accounts for under half of the shortfall where checked; the remainder is of unknown origin. This sample lists some 70,000 clones; approximately 92% were detected once. The top ten clonotypes cover 3% to 3.5% of the sample. Germline trimming amounts to 8 bases on V and 2 bases on J, with 10 as the count of junction bases outside the gene matches. The CDR3 starts with the cysteine, ends with the phenylalanine, and has 16 residues. Left in the record is the CDR3 DNA by itself, 48 bases read in frame from the first base. According to the germline V gene (reference sequence), CDR1 reads LNHDA and CDR2 reads SQIVND.

The source of the sample is a study of T cell changes during pregnancy in multiple sclerosis (dated by TCRdb to the late 2010s). As for the study more broadly: The study examined how the T cell repertoire changed over the course of pregnancy in women with multiple sclerosis.

This receptor was obtained from a female donor in good health, enrolled as a control in a pregnancy study. The chain links TRBV19 with TRBJ2-3; 10 bases in the middle match TRBD2. The material sequenced was CD8+ T cells from peripheral blood mononuclear cells, taken in the third trimester of pregnancy. The sequenced DNA is TGTGCCAGTCGGGAAAAGAGCGGGGGGGTCACAGATACGCAGTATTTT. Translated, this gives CASREKSGGVTDTQYF.